Following are 19 T cell receptor beta chains from one sample sequenced in a study of T cell repertoires in cytomegalovirus infection. TCRdb processed the reads anew with MiXCR; each CDR3 protein has one entry. Among under 350,000 distinct CDR3 sequences listed, around 9.6% were seen once. The specimen was PBMCs. These receptor sequences come from a human donor in good health (CMV status not recorded). Some clones in this sample may be carry-over from other donors' samples.

This clonotype was recorded many times. This chain connects TRBV5-4 to TRBJ2-3, with 15 bases that match TRBD2. The CDR3 has 16 residues. Germline-derived CDR1 and CDR2 are SGHNT and YYREEE (reference sequence). The V gene end was trimmed by 4 bases and the J gene end by 5 bases; junction bases not matched to a gene: 5. The DNA for the CDR3 is TGTGCCAGCAGCCCAGGGACTAGCGGGGGGAAAGATACGCAGTATTTT. It yields the protein CASSPGTSGGKDTQYF.

In this sample, this clonotype turned up a few times. CDR3 nucleotides: TGCGCCAGCAGTCGCCACACACCAGCGCAGGGGTCCGGGGAGCTGTTTTTT. Amino acid sequence: CASSRHTPAQGSGELFF. The genes are TRBV23-1 and TRBJ2-2; D may be TRBD1 (6 bases). TRBV23-1 belongs to the ORF category, with a function that is uncertain. The CDR3 loop spans 17 amino acids. V was trimmed by 4 bases and J by 6 bases, leaving 21 bases between them.

This clonotype has at least ten counts. CDR3 in amino acids: CASSLRSIQPQHF. CDR3 sequence (DNA): TGTGCCAGCAGTTTAAGGTCCATTCAGCCCCAGCATTTT. The chain has TRBV28 and TRBJ1-5; no clear D gene. Germline V CDR1 and CDR2: MDHEN, SYDVKM. The V end was cut by 2 bases, the J end by 6 bases, with 8 bases between. The CDR3 length is 13 residues.

Many counts were recorded for this clonotype. The chain has TRBV7-8 and TRBJ2-3; 8 positions agree with TRBD2. This CDR3 contains 14 residues. V was clipped by 6 bases and J by 6 bases; unmatched bases: 8. CDR1 and CDR2 (germline): SGHVS, FQNEAQ. The CDR3 nucleotides are TGTGCCAGCAGTCCCGGGACTAGTTCCGATACGCAGTATTTT. It codes for CASSPGTSSDTQYF. Drawing the rest from reference TRBV7-8 and TRBJ2-3, the complete variable domain is GAGVSQSPRYKVAKRGQDVALRCDPISGHVSLFWYQQALGQGPEFLTYFQNEAQLDKSGLPSDRFFAERPEGSVSTLKIQRTQQEDSAVYLCASSPGTSSDTQYFGPGTRLTVL.

This clonotype was detected ten times or more. The chain recombines TRBV20-1 with TRBJ1-2; no definite D call. Germline V gene data show CDR1 as DFQATT and CDR2 as SNEGSKA (reference sequence). V was cut by 0 bases and J by 1 base, with 9 bases left in between. The CDR3 is 14 residues long. The DNA of the CDR3 is TGCAGTGCTAGAGATGTCAGCCTTAACTATGGCTACACCTTC. It translates to CSARDVSLNYGYTF.

This clonotype was counted at least ten times. The DNA of the CDR3 is TGTGCCAGCAGCTCGATGGACAGGGCCCGGGAGACCCAGTACTTC. Its translation is CASSSMDRARETQYF. The chain is built from TRBV7-2 and TRBJ2-5, with 8 bases identical to TRBD1. V dropped 4 bases and J dropped 5; count of bases not matched to a gene: 9. Per the germline V gene, CDR1 is SGHTA and CDR2 is FQGNSA. This CDR3 spans 15 amino acids.

This clonotype was picked up many times. The V call is TRBV6-6, the J call TRBJ1-5, with TRBD1 matching 9 bases. Per the germline V gene, CDR1 is MNHNY and CDR2 is SVGAGI (reference sequence). The CDR3 is 16 amino acids. Trimming at V came to 8 bases and at J to 3 bases, leaving 11 bases not matched to a gene. CDR3 residues: CASRVPGQGNNQPQHF. The CDR3 region has the DNA TGTGCCAGCCGAGTCCCGGGACAGGGAAACAATCAGCCCCAGCATTTT.

This clonotype has ten or more counts. This sequence joins TRBV6-2 or TRBV6-3 and TRBJ1-5, with D perhaps TRBD1 (5 bases). The CDR3 length is 12 residues. The V end lost 7 bases, the J end lost 6 bases, and 10 bases lay between the germline ends. Germline CDR1 is MNHEY and CDR2 is SVGEGT. CDR3 coding DNA: TGTGCCAGCAAGTCGGGGCTTCAGCCCCAGCATTTT. Translating it yields CASKSGLQPQHF.

This clonotype was seen once. The chain uses TRBV6-2 or TRBV6-3 and TRBJ1-2, with D tentatively TRBD1 (5 bases). CDR3 length: 16 amino acids. The V gene's germline CDR1 is MNHEY and CDR2 SVGEGT. Trimming removed 6 bases at V and 4 bases at J, with 21 bases between. The CDR3 nucleotides read TGTGCCAGCAGCCAAGCAGAGGGGCGGCGGATCTATGGCTACACCTTC. Protein product: CASSQAEGRRIYGYTF.

The chain carries TRBV10-3 and TRBJ1-5; maybe TRBD1 (5 bases). The CDR3 is made up of 14 amino acids. Trimming took 8 bases from V and 5 from J, leaving 16 bases between them. Germline V gives CDR1 ENHRY, CDR2 SYGVKD. The CDR3 here is CAIAHGGSDQPQHF. The CDR3 DNA reads TGTGCCATCGCGCACGGGGGGTCCGATCAGCCCCAGCATTTT.

The CDR3 protein is CASSQDPGDGYTF. CDR3 DNA sequence: TGTGCCAGCAGCCAAGATCCAGGGGACGGCTACACCTTC. The J gene is TRBJ1-2, the V gene TRBV4-2, with a weak D call TRBD1 (6 bases). Trimming cost V 0 bases and J 8 bases, with 10 bases left between them. Germline V gene lookup returns CDR1 LGHNA and CDR2 YNFKEQ. CDR3 length: 13 residues.

This clonotype was seen at least ten times. The rearrangement joins TRBV27 to TRBJ1-1, with D possibly matching TRBD1 (6 bases). The ends were cut back, 5 bases at V and 1 base at J, with 14 bases in the middle. The CDR3 loop spans 15 amino acids. Germline V CDR1 and CDR2: MNHEY, SMNVEV (reference sequence). The CDR3 reads CASSLVPGANTEAFF. The CDR3 nucleotides read TGTGCCAGCAGTCTCGTTCCGGGGGCGAACACTGAAGCTTTCTTT.

At least ten counts were recorded for this clonotype. The CDR3 protein is CASSWGQGVATNEKLFF. The CDR3 DNA reads as TGTGCCAGCAGCTGGGGACAGGGGGTTGCGACTAATGAAAAACTGTTTTTT. This sequence joins TRBV5-5 and TRBJ1-4, with 11 bases identical to TRBD1. The CDR3 has 17 residues. Germline trimming cut 3 bases from V and 2 bases from J; bases unmatched to any gene: 6. CDR1 and CDR2 from the germline V gene are SGHKS and YYEKEE (reference sequence).

The chain links TRBV6-6 to TRBJ2-1, with D tentatively TRBD2 (6 bases). Trimming removed 0 bases at V and 6 bases at J, with 12 bases between. The CDR3 contains 15 residues. Germline assignment: CDR1 MNHNY and CDR2 SVGAGI (reference sequence). CDR3 residues: CASSYSGLHGNEQFF. The DNA of the CDR3 is TGTGCCAGCAGTTACTCGGGACTCCATGGCAATGAGCAGTTCTTC.

This clonotype was recorded at least ten times. This chain joins TRBV10-3 and TRBJ1-1, with TRBD1 identical over 7 bases. V shed 6 bases and J 1 base; nucleotides not matched to a gene: 8. This CDR3 has 15 residues. The germline V gene encodes CDR1 ENHRY and CDR2 SYGVKD. The CDR3 region is CAISLTGQPNTEAFF. CDR3 bases: TGTGCCATCAGCCTGACAGGGCAGCCGAACACTGAAGCTTTCTTT.

This rearrangement joins TRBV14 to TRBJ2-1, with 13 bases aligning to TRBD2. This CDR3 is built from 18 residues. CDR1 is SGHDN, CDR2 FVKESK, per germline. V was pared by 0 bases and J by 1 base, with 3 bases of the junction left unmatched. The CDR3 nucleotides read TGTGCCAGCAGCCAAGATTGGGGACTAGCGGGATCCTACAATGAGCAGTTCTTC. Translation gives CASSQDWGLAGSYNEQFF.

This clonotype was observed at least ten times. V usage is TRBV20-1 and J usage is TRBJ2-7; 7 positions agree with TRBD1. Trimming cost V 5 bases and J 0 bases; bases outside gene matches: 7. Germline V gene sequence: CDR1 DFQATT, CDR2 SNEGSKA (reference sequence). The CDR3 extends over 14 amino acids. The CDR3 bases are TGCAGTGCTGGCCTGGGGACAGTCTCCTACGAGCAGTACTTC. Translating it yields CSAGLGTVSYEQYF.

This sequence joins TRBV28 and TRBJ2-1; no reliable D call. This CDR3 comprises 16 residues. V lost 1 base and J 3 bases, leaving 13 bases between the germline ends. Germline CDR1 MDHEN, CDR2 SYDVKM. The CDR3 DNA sequence: TGTGCCAGCAGTTTATCTTCCCTGGGCGGCTACAATGAGCAGTTCTTC. As protein: CASSLSSLGGYNEQFF.

In its sample, this clonotype was seen many times. The rearrangement links TRBV20-1 to TRBJ2-5; D is perhaps TRBD2 (5 bases). The V gene lost 3 bases and the J gene lost 4 bases, with 12 bases spanning the gap. Germline CDR1 DFQATT, CDR2 SNEGSKA (reference sequence). The CDR3 length is 13 residues. DNA for the CDR3: TGCAGTGCTAGCGAGGGTTTGTTAGAGACCCAGTACTTC. The encoded protein is CSASEGLLETQYF.